This T cell receptor beta chain was identified during a study of breast tumors, draining lymph nodes, adjacent tissues. Study conclusions and caveats: Most tumor T cells seemingly derive from lymph node, then expand in tumor. Luminal-like breast cancer showed significantly greater tumor-nontumor repertoire similarity than basal-like breast cancer did. The lymph node origin of tumor T cells was framed as consistent with a hypothesis, not demonstrated. Tumors had less TCR diversity than lymph nodes, more than nontumor tissue.

Breast cancer patients provided tissue from their axillary draining lymph nodes. This clonotype was seen only once. Its antigen is not known. Being one base from a much bigger clone, this may be a read error. The CDR3 length is 14 residues. Looked up from germline, CDR1 is DFQATT and CDR2 is SNEGSKA (reference sequence). TCRdb reprocessed the multiplex PCR reads with MiXCR, giving one entry per CDR3 protein. The table shows fewer than 200,000 distinct CDR3 sequences, with about 30% occurring only once. V gene TRBV20-1 combines with J gene TRBJ2-7, with a tentative D call TRBD2 (6 bases). Sequenced material: axillary lymph node tissue. This TCR was recovered from a female donor with breast cancer. Some clones in this sample may be carry-over from other donors' samples. The CDR3 is CSAHGGESNSEQHF. CDR3 nucleotide sequence: TGCAGTGCCCACGGCGGGGAATCAAACTCCGAGCAGCACTTC.